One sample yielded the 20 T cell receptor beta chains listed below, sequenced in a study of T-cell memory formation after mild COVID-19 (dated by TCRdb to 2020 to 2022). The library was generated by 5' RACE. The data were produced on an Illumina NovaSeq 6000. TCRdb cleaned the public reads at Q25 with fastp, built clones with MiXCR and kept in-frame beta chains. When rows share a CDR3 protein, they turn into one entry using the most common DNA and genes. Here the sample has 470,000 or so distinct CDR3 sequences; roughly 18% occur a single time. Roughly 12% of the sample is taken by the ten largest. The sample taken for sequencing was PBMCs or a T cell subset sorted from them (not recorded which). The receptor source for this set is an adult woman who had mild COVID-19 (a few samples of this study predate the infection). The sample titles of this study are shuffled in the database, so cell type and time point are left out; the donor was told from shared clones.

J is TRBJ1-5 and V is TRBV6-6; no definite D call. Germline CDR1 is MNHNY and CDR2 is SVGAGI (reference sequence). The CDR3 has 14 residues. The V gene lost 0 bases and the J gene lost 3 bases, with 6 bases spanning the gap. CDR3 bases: TGTGCCAGCAGTTACTCCGGGATCAATCAGCCCCAGCATTTT. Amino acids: CASSYSGINQPQHF.

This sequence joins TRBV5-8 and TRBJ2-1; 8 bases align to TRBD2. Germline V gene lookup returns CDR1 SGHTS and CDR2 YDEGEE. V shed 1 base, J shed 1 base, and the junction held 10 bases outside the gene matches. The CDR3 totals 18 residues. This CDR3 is CASSLIGSGMISYNEQFF. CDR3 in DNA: TGTGCCAGCAGCTTGATAGGTAGCGGGATGATATCCTACAATGAGCAGTTCTTC.

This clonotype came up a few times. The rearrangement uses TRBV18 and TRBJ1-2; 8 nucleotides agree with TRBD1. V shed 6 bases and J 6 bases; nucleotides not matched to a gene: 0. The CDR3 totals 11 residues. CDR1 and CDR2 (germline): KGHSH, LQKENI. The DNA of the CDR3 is TGTGCCAGCTCGACAGGGGATGGCTACACCTTC. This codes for CASSTGDGYTF.

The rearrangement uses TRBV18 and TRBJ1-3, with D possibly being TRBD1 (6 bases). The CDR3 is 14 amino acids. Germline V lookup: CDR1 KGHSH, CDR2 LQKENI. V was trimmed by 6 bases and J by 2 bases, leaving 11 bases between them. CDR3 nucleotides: TGTGCCAGCTCGGAGGACAGTCCTGGAAACACCATATATTTT. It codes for CASSEDSPGNTIYF.

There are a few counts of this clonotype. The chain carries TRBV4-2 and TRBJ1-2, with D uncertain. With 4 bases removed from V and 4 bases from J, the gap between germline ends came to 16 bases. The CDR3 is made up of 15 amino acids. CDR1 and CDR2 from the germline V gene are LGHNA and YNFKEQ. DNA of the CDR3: TGTGCCAGCAGCCCCGGGTTCACCTCCATCTATGGCTACACCTTC. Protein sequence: CASSPGFTSIYGYTF.

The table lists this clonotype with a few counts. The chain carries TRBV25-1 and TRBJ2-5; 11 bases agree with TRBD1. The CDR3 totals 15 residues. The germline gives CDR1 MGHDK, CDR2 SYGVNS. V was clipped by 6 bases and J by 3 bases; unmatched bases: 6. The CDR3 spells CASRGGTGGEETQYF. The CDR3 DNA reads TGTGCCAGCAGGGGAGGGACAGGGGGGGAAGAGACCCAGTACTTC.

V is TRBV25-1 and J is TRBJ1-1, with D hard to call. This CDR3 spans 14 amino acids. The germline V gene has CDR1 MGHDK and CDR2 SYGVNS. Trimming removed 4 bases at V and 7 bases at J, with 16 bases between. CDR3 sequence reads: CASSASERAGEAFF. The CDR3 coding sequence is TGTGCCAGCAGTGCTTCGGAACGGGCGGGTGAAGCTTTCTTT.

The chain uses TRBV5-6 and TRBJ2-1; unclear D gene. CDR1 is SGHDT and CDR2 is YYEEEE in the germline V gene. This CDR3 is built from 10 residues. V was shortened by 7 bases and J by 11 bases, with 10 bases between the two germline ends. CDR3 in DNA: TGTGCCAGCGGGGTCACCAAGCAGTTCTTC. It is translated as CASGVTKQFF.

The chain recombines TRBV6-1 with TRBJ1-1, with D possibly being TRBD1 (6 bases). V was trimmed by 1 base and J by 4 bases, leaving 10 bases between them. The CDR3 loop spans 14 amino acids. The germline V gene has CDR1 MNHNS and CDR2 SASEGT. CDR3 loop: CASSEGRGSTEAFF. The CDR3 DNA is TGTGCCAGCAGTGAAGGTAGGGGGAGCACTGAAGCTTTCTTT.

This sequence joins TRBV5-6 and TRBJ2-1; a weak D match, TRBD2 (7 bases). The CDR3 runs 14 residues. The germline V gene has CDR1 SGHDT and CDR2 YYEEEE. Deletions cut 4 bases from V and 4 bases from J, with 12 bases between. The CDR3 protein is CASSGGAVYNEQFF. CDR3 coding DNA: TGTGCCAGCAGCGGGGGGGCCGTGTACAATGAGCAGTTCTTC.

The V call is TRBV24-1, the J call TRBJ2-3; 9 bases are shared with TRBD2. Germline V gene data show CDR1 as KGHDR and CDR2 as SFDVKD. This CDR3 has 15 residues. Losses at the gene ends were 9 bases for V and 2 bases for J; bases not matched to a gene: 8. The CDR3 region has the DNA TGTGCCACCGTCCCCGTGGGACTAGCCACAGATACGCAGTATTTT. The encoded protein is CATVPVGLATDTQYF.

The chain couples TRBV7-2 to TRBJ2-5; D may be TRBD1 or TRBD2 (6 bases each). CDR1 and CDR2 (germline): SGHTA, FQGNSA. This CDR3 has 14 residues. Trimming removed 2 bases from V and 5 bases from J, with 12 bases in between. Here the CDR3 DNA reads TGTGCCAGCAGCTTATGGGGGGCGGTGGAGACCCAGTACTTC. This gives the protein CASSLWGAVETQYF. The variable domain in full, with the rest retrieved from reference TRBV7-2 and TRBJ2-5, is GAGVSQSPSNKVTEKGKDVELRCDPISGHTALYWYRQSLGQGLEFLIYFQGNSAPDKSGLPSDRFSAERTGGSVSTLTIQRTQQEDSAVYLCASSLWGAVETQYFGPGTRLLVL.

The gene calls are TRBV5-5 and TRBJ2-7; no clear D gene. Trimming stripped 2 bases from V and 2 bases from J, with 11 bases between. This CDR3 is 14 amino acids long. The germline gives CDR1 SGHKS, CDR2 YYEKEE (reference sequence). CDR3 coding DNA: TGTGCCAGCAGCTTTATGGACCAGACCTACGAGCAGTACTTC. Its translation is CASSFMDQTYEQYF.

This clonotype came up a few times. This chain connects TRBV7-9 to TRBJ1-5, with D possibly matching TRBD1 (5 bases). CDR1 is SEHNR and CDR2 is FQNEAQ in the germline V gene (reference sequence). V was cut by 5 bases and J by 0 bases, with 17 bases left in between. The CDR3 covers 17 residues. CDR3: CASSGGVGTISNQPQHF. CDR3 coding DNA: TGTGCCAGCAGCGGGGGTGTTGGGACCATTAGCAATCAGCCCCAGCATTTT. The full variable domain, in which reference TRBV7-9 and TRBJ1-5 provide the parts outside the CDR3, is DTGVSQNPRHKITKRGQNVTFRCDPISEHNRLYWYRQTLGQGPEFLTYFQNEAQLEKSRLLSDRFSAERPKGSFSTLEIQRTEQGDSAMYLCASSGGVGTISNQPQHFGDGTRLSIL.

The CDR3 DNA reads as TGTGCCAGCAGCTCCCCCCGGACAGGGGAAAACACCGGGGAGCTGTTTTTT. The encoded protein is CASSSPRTGENTGELFF. The rearrangement uses TRBV7-6 and TRBJ2-2; TRBD1 aligns across 9 bases. V shed 4 bases and J 2 bases; nucleotides not matched to a gene: 8. CDR1 and CDR2 (germline): SGHVS, FNYEAQ. The CDR3 consists of 17 residues. The whole variable domain, remainder taken from reference TRBV7-6 and TRBJ2-2, is GAGVSQSPRYKVTKRGQDVALRCDPISGHVSLYWYRQALGQGPEFLTYFNYEAQQDKSGLPNDRFSAERPEGSISTLTIQRTEQRDSAMYRCASSSPRTGENTGELFFGEGSRLTVL.

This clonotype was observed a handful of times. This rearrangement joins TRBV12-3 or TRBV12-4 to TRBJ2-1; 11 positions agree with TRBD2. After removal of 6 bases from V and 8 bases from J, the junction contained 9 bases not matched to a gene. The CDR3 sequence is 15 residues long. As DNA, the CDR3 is TGTGCCAGCAGAAGGGATAGCGGGGGGGCCGATGAGCAGTTCTTC. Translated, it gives CASRRDSGGADEQFF.

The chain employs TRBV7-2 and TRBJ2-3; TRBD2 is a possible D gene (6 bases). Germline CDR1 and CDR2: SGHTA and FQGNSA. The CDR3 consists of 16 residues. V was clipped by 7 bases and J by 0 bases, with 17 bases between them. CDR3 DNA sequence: TGTGCCAGCACTGTGGTGGGACTTCTTAGCACAGATACGCAGTATTTT. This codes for CASTVVGLLSTDTQYF.

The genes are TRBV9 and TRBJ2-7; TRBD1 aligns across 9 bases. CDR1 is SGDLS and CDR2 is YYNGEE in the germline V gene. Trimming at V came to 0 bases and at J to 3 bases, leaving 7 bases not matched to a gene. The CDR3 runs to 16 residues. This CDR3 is CASSVGATGGGYEQYF. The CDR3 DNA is TGTGCCAGCAGCGTAGGAGCGACAGGGGGGGGCTACGAGCAGTACTTC.

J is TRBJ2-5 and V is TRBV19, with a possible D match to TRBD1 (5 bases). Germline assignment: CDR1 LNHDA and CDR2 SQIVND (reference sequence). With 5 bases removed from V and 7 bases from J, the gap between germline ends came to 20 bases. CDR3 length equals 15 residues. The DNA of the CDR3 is TGTGCCAGTAGTCAGTCCCCGGGTCAGGGCGTGACCCAGTACTTC. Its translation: CASSQSPGQGVTQYF. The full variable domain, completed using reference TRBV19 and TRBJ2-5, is DGGITQSPKYLFRKEGQNVTLSCEQNLNHDAMYWYRQDPGQGLRLIYYSQIVNDFQKGDIAEGYSVSREKKESFPLTVTSAQKNPTAFYLCASSQSPGQGVTQYFGPGTRLLVL.

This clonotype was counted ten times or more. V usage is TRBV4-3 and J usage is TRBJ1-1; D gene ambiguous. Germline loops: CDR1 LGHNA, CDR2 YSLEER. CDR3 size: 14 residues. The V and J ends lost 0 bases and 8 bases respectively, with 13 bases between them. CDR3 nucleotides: TGCGCCAGCAGCCAAGATCTTGCCAGGTCGGAAGCTTTCTTT. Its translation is CASSQDLARSEAFF.